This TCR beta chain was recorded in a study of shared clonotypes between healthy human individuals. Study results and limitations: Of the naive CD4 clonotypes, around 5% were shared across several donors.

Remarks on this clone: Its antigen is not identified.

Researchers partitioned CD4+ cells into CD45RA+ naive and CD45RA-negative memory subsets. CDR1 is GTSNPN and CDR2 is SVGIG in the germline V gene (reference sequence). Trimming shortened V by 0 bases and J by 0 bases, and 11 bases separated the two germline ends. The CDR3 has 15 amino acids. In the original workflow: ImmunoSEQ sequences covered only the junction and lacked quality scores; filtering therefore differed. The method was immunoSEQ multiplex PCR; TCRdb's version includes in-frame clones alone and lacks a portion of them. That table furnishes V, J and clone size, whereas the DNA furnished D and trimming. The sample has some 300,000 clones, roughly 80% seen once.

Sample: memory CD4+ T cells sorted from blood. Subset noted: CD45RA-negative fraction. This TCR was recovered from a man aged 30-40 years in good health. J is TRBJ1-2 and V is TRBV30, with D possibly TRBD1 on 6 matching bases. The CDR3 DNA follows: TGTGCCTGGAGTGTGGGGACATACACTAACTATGGCTACACCTTC. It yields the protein CAWSVGTYTNYGYTF.